Below, 22 T cell receptor beta chains from the same sample are listed, as sequenced in a study of blood T cells in healthy people across ages. The authors ran a second PCR of about 7 to 12 cycles using a sample-barcoded 5' primer and a J-beta primer mix. MiXCR was run by TCRdb on the 5' RACE reads, yielding one entry per CDR3 protein. The sample yields 780,000 or so distinct CDR3 sequences, just over 55% seen once. Sequenced: blood. These receptors all stem from a man aged 40-49 years in good health.

Details on this clonotype: A read error may produce the germline difference seen at one junction end. This sequence joins TRBV25-1 and TRBJ1-5, with D possibly being TRBD1 (6 bases). The CDR3 loop spans 17 amino acids. The germline CDR1 and CDR2 sequences are MGHDK and SYGVNS. This CDR3 is CAGSDWSSGGGDQPQHF. CDR3 nucleotides: TGTGCCGGCAGTGATTGGAGCTCGGGAGGGGGAGATCAGCCCCAGCATTTT.

J is TRBJ2-7 and V is TRBV20-1, with D unclear. V lost 5 bases, J lost 2 bases, and 7 bases lay in between. CDR1 DFQATT and CDR2 SNEGSKA come from the germline V gene (reference sequence). The CDR3 sequence is 11 residues long. CDR3 region: CSARRTYEQYF. For the CDR3, the DNA is TGCAGTGCTCGCAGGACCTACGAGCAGTACTTC.

The CDR3 bases are TGTGCCAGCCGCCCGATTGGACTAGCGGGAGGCAGCTCCTACAATGAGCAGTTCTTC. Translated: CASRPIGLAGGSSYNEQFF. The V and J genes are TRBV12-3 or TRBV12-4 and TRBJ2-1, with 14 bases lining up with TRBD2. The CDR3 consists of 19 residues. J gave up 0 bases and V 8 bases, and 12 bases lay outside the gene matches.

This clonotype has only a few counts. The chain links TRBV7-6 to TRBJ2-7; D unclear. Germline assignment: CDR1 SGHVS and CDR2 FNYEAQ. V was pared by 4 bases and J by 1 base, with 8 bases between. The CDR3 consists of 13 residues. CDR3 nucleotide sequence: TGTGCCAGCAGCTCGCACGGATCCTACGAGCAGTACTTC. This gives the protein CASSSHGSYEQYF.

This chain connects TRBV3-1 to TRBJ2-1; maybe TRBD2 (7 bases). V was shortened by 0 bases and J by 12 bases, with 15 bases between the two germline ends. The length of the CDR3 is 14 residues. Looked up from germline, CDR1 is LGHDT and CDR2 is YNNKEL (reference sequence). DNA for the CDR3: TGTGCCAGCAGCCAAGAGCTGGGGGGGCGCGCGCAGTTCTTC. Protein sequence: CASSQELGGRAQFF.

The chain joins TRBV9 to TRBJ2-3, with 8 bases that match TRBD2. V was clipped by 0 bases and J by 3 bases; unmatched bases: 3. This CDR3 is 15 amino acids long. From germline, CDR1 is SGDLS and CDR2 YYNGEE. The CDR3 here is CASSVVGGETDTQYF. The CDR3 nucleotides are TGTGCCAGCAGCGTAGTCGGGGGGGAAACAGATACGCAGTATTTT.

This chain joins TRBV6-1 and TRBJ1-2; 7 nucleotides agree with TRBD1. CDR1 and CDR2 from the germline V gene are MNHNS and SASEGT. The CDR3 consists of 13 residues. V shed 8 bases and J 4 bases; nucleotides not matched to a gene: 7. The CDR3 DNA is TGTGCCAGCGGGGGAGGGGGCTTCTATGGCTACACCTTC. It specifies CASGGGGFYGYTF.

This chain connects TRBV7-8 to TRBJ2-5, with 7 bases that match TRBD1. The tail of the sequence fits TRBJ2-7 better, so the J call may be wrong. Germline V gene data show CDR1 as SGHVS and CDR2 as FQNEAQ. The CDR3 runs to 18 residues. The CDR3 here is CASSYLTGWEADIYEQYF. CDR3 nucleotide sequence: TGTGCCAGCAGCTACCTGACAGGGTGGGAAGCGGATATTTACGAGCAGTACTTC.

V is TRBV7-2 and J is TRBJ2-4; 8 bases agree with TRBD1. The DNA end is a closer match to TRBJ2-7, so the J assignment may be wrong. CDR1 SGHTA and CDR2 FQGNSA come from the germline V gene. CDR3 size: 18 residues. The CDR3 protein is CASSLARPTGGSTYEQYF. The CDR3 DNA sequence: TGTGCCAGCAGCTTAGCGCGCCCCACAGGGGGATCCACCTACGAGCAGTACTTC.

The chain uses TRBV5-6 and TRBJ2-4; maybe TRBD1 (5 bases). Germline assignment: CDR1 SGHDT and CDR2 YYEEEE. V lost 1 base, J lost 0 bases, and 11 bases lay in between. CDR3 size: 16 residues. For the CDR3, the DNA is TGTGCCAGCAGCTTGACAGGCGGCTCAGCCAAAAACATTCAGTACTTC. Translating it yields CASSLTGGSAKNIQYF.

The V and J genes are TRBV5-1 and TRBJ2-1; TRBD1 might be the D (6 bases). The tail of the sequence fits TRBJ2-7 better, so the J call may be wrong. CDR3 length: 16 amino acids. Germline V lookup: CDR1 SGHRS, CDR2 YFSETQ. CDR3 residues: CASSPGEVSSYNEQYF. DNA of the CDR3: TGCGCCAGCAGCCCAGGGGAAGTAAGCTCCTACAATGAGCAGTACTTC.

The chain employs TRBV20-1 and TRBJ1-4, with TRBD1 matching over 8 bases. The CDR3 sequence is 13 residues long. V shed 6 bases, J shed 4 bases, and the junction held 4 bases outside the gene matches. Germline V gives CDR1 DFQATT, CDR2 SNEGSKA (reference sequence). As DNA, the CDR3 is TGCAGTGCCACGGACAGGGATAATGAAAAACTGTTTTTT. Residues: CSATDRDNEKLFF.

This sequence joins TRBV7-9 and TRBJ2-5; D is tentatively TRBD1 or TRBD2 (5 bases each). V was clipped by 1 base and J by 11 bases, with 32 bases between them. The CDR3 has 19 residues. Germline loops: CDR1 SEHNR, CDR2 FQNEAQ (reference sequence). The CDR3 is CASSLVRLRGRHRANEQYF. In DNA form, the CDR3 reads TGTGCCAGCAGCTTAGTTCGACTCCGGGGCCGTCATCGGGCCAATGAGCAGTACTTC.

The chain uses TRBV11-3 and TRBJ2-5; TRBD1 matches 7 bases. Germline trimming cut 4 bases from V and 5 bases from J; bases unmatched to any gene: 7. CDR3 length equals 14 residues. The germline gives CDR1 SGHNT, CDR2 YENEEA. This chain's CDR3 is CASSSRGGSETQYF. The CDR3 DNA reads TGTGCCAGCAGCTCCCGAGGGGGCTCTGAGACCCAGTACTTC. Filled out from reference TRBV11-3 and TRBJ2-5, the complete variable domain reads EAGVVQSPRYKIIEKKQPVAFWCNPISGHNTLYWYLQNLGQGPELLIRYENEEAVDDSQLPKDRFSAERLKGVDSTLKIQPAELGDSAVYLCASSSRGGSETQYFGPGTRLLVL.

This clonotype was observed a single time. The rearrangement uses TRBV29-1 and TRBJ1-2, with TRBD1 as a possible D gene (5 bases). V shed 3 bases and J shed 3 bases, with 14 bases lying between them. Germline CDR1 reads SQVTM; CDR2 reads ANQGSEA. This CDR3 comprises 14 residues. CDR3: CSVDWDAPYYGYTF. CDR3 in DNA: TGCAGCGTTGACTGGGACGCCCCGTACTATGGCTACACCTTC.

The rearrangement uses TRBV6-2 or TRBV6-3 and TRBJ2-7; D is uncertain. The J call may be in error: the DNA end matches TRBJ2-5 better. From germline, CDR1 is MNHEY and CDR2 SVGEGT. This CDR3 is 15 amino acids long. CDR3 bases: TGTGCCAGCAGTGTGGATTGGAGCAGAAAAGAGACCCAGTACTTC. This gives the protein CASSVDWSRKETQYF.

The genes are TRBV20-1 and TRBJ1-2; D perhaps matches TRBD1 (5 bases). From germline, CDR1 is DFQATT and CDR2 SNEGSKA (reference sequence). The CDR3 loop spans 16 amino acids. Trimming took 4 bases from V and 2 from J, leaving 20 bases between them. This chain's CDR3 is CSATKSGASQNYGYTF. Written as DNA, the CDR3 is TGCAGTGCTACAAAAAGCGGGGCCAGTCAGAACTATGGCTACACCTTC.

The chain combines TRBV9 with TRBJ1-2, with TRBD1 matching 8 bases. Germline loops: CDR1 SGDLS, CDR2 YYNGEE. This CDR3 has 18 amino acids. With 4 bases clipped from V and 3 bases from J, the junction kept 17 bases outside the gene matches. The CDR3 is CASSQPGQGLRADYGYTF. CDR3 nucleotide sequence: TGTGCCAGCAGCCAACCCGGACAGGGCTTAAGGGCCGACTATGGCTACACCTTC.

This sequence joins TRBV3-1 and TRBJ2-7, with TRBD2 matching 10 bases. Trimming cost V 1 base and J 9 bases; bases outside gene matches: 12. From germline, CDR1 is LGHDT and CDR2 YNNKEL (reference sequence). CDR3 length: 16 residues. The CDR3 DNA is TGTGCCAGCAGCCAAGGACTAGCGGGCGCCTACAATGGGCAGTACTTC. Protein product: CASSQGLAGAYNGQYF.

The chain joins TRBV27 to TRBJ2-1; possible D gene TRBD1, 6 bases. V lost 4 bases, J lost 6 bases, and 19 bases lay in between. Germline loops: CDR1 MNHEY, CDR2 SMNVEV (reference sequence). CDR3 length: 16 residues. CDR3 nucleotides: TGTGCCAGCAGTTCACACGACAGGTTTCAACTCAATGAGCAGTTCTTC. Protein product: CASSSHDRFQLNEQFF.

This clonotype was seen a few times. V is TRBV7-2 and J is TRBJ2-3; D uncertain. The V gene lost 2 bases and the J gene lost 2 bases, with 11 bases spanning the gap. The CDR3 is 15 amino acids. CDR1 and CDR2 from the germline V gene are SGHTA and FQGNSA. In DNA, the CDR3 is TGTGCCAGCAGCTTAAGTTTGGGGTTCACAGATACGCAGTATTTT. Protein: CASSLSLGFTDTQYF.

The J gene is TRBJ1-4, the V gene TRBV5-1; unclear D gene. The CDR3 has 13 amino acids. Germline V gives CDR1 SGHRS, CDR2 YFSETQ. The V and J ends lost 4 bases and 7 bases respectively, with 11 bases between them. DNA of the CDR3: TGCGCCAGCAGCCCTGGACGGGGTGAAAAACTGTTTTTT. Its protein product is CASSPGRGEKLFF.